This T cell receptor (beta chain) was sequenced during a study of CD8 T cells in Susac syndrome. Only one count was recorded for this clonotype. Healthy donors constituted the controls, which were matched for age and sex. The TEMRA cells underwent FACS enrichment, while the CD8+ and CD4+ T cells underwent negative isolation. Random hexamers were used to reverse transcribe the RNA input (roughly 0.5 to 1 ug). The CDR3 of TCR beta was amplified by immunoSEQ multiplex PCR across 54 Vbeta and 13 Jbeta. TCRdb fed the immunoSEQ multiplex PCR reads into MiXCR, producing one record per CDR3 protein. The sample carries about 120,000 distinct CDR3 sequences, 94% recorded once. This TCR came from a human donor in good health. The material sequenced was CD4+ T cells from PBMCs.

The CDR3 protein is CASSHRGANTEAFF. The CDR3 DNA is TGTGCCAGCAGCCATCGGGGGGCGAACACTGAAGCTTTCTTT. This sequence joins TRBV16 and TRBJ1-1, with D maybe TRBD1 (6 bases). The CDR3 has 14 amino acids. V was trimmed by 3 bases and J by 1 base, leaving 9 bases between them. Germline V lookup: CDR1 KGHSY, CDR2 FQNENV.